This T cell receptor beta chain originates from a study of OX40 agonist ivuxolimab in advanced cancers. The study in broad terms: Ivuxolimab was a fully human IgG2 agonistic monoclonal antibody targeting the costimulatory receptor OX40 (CD134). The monotherapy dose-escalation portion (N of about 49 patients) of the phase I ivuxolimab trial is reported in the paper. The dose-escalation cohort was 82.7% male with a mean age of approximately 60 years, ranging from roughly 23 to 80. Patients were allowed to have had prior anti-PD-1, anti-PD-L1 or anti-CTLA-4 therapy, and 30% to 50% of the dose-escalation patients had previously received checkpoint inhibitors. Partial responses were achieved by three dose-escalation patients, of whom one had hepatocellular carcinoma and two had cutaneous melanoma. Intravenous ivuxolimab was administered to patients every 2 weeks at six dose levels: 0.01, 0.1, 0.3, 1.5, 3 and 10 mg/kg. Of the roughly 54 dose-escalation patients, hepatocellular carcinoma was present in around 20, melanoma in approximately 15, renal cell carcinoma in 9 and head and neck cancer in 9. Peripheral TCRbeta sequencing aimed to test whether ivuxolimab altered TCR sequence diversity and caused clonal T-cell expansion.

Comments on this clone: Its target antigen remains unknown. Base quality data are lacking; no much larger clone is found one base away.

The V end loses 1 base and the J end loses 1 base, and a stretch of 16 bases separates them. Taken from the germline V gene, the CDR1 and CDR2 loops are LGHNA and YNFKEQ. The CDR3 has 18 amino acids, counting the end cysteine and phenylalanine. Of all the DNA, just the CDR3 is kept, 54 bases in frame from base 1. The investigation overall reported the following: Clonal expansion of both CD4+ and CD8+ blood T cells was observed from baseline to week 6 at doses 0.1 to 3.0 mg/kg. In the 0.1-3.0 mg/kg groups, partial responders were among the patients with the lowest normalized peripheral clonal expansion, particularly in CD8+ T cells. After ivuxolimab, CD8+ T cells had more expanded clones than CD4+ T cells on average. Which antigens the clonally expanded peripheral T cells were specific for was not determined. Low levels of normalized T-cell clonal expansion were also seen in some patients who did not respond.

Genomic DNA was extracted from sorted cells for sequencing of the TCRbeta CDR3 region. TCRbeta CDR3 regions were sequenced using the immunoSEQ Assay. The clones in this table, taken by TCRdb from immuneACCESS, are in-frame only. Not every clone is retained; where verified, under half of the shortfall comes from an unresolved V gene, and the cause of the rest is unknown. Counted in this sample were roughly 80,000 clones; around four fifths of them appeared once. 6.6% of the sample is taken by the ten largest. The trial excluded patients who had a history of autoimmune disease or who were on systemic immunosuppression. In every dose cohort, peripheral blood was drawn for TCR sequencing at baseline, cycle 4 day 1, and cycle 7 day 1. The samples were drawn from a first-in-human, open-label, multicenter phase I dose-escalation trial of ivuxolimab. Adults with locally advanced or metastatic melanoma, renal cell carcinoma, hepatocellular carcinoma or head and neck squamous cell carcinoma were enrolled in the trial. Before TCR sequencing, CD4+ and CD8+ T cells were separately sorted from peripheral blood.

The TCR comes from an adult with an advanced solid tumor such as melanoma, head and neck, liver or kidney cancer. This specimen was CD4+ or CD8+ T cells sorted from blood, taken in a trial of the OX40 agonist ivuxolimab. The V and J segments used are TRBV4-2 and TRBJ2-2; TRBD2 is a weak D gene call, 6 bases matching. In nucleotides, the sequence is TGTGCCAGCAGCCAAGTGTCGTTCCTAGCGATGAACACCGGGGAGCTGTTTTTT. Its protein reads: CASSQVSFLAMNTGELFF.